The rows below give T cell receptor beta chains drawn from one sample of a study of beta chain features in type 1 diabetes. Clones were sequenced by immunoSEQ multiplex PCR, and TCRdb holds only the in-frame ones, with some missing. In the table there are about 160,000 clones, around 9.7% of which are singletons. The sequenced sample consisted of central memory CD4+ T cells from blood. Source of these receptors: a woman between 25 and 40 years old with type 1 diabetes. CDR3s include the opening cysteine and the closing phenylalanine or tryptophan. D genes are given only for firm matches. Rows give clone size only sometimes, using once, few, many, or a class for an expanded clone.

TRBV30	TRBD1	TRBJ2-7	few	TGTGCCTGGAGAGTGACAGGGGGCACCCACGAGCAGTACTTC	CAWRVTGGTHEQYF
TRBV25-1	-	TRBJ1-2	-	TGTGCCAGCAGTGGAATAATACAGGGTAATGGCTACACCTTC	CASSGIIQGNGYTF
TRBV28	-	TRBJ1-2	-	TGTGCCAGCAGTACGGGAGGGTACTATGGCTACACCTTC	CASSTGGYYGYTF
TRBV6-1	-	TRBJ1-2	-	TGTGCCAGCAGTGCCGCGGAAAGCGGAAACTATGGCTACACCTTC	CASSAAESGNYGYTF
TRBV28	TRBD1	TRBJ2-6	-	TGTGCCAGCAGTTTGAGGGGGCCCGGGGCCAACGTCCTGACTTTC	CASSLRGPGANVLTF
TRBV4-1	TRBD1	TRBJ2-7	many	TGCGCCAGCAGCCAGGGACCCGGGACAGGGGCGCTTACACGTCAGTACTTC	CASSQGPGTGALTRQYF
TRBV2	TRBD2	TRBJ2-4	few	TGTGCCAGCAGCCAACTCGGGGGGAACATTCAGTACTTC	CASSQLGGNIQYF
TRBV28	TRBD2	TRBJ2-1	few	TGTGCCAGCAGCAGACTAGCGGTCGGGGTGGAGCAGTTCTTC	CASSRLAVGVEQFF
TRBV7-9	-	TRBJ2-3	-	TGTGCCAGCAGCTCTCTGTCTAGCCAATTGGATACGCAGTATTTT	CASSSLSSQLDTQYF
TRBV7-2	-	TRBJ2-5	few	TGTGCCAGCAGCTTGGGGCCTCAAGAGACCCAGTACTTC	CASSLGPQETQYF
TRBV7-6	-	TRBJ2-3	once	TGTGCCAGCAGCTTATTTCCAGGAAGCACAGATACGCAGTATTTT	CASSLFPGSTDTQYF
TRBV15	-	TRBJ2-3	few	TGTGCCACCAAATATGGCGGAGGCACAGATACGCAGTATTTT	CATKYGGGTDTQYF
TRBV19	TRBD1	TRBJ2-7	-	TGTGCCAGTAGCCACAATCCCGGGACAGGATCCGAGCAGTACTTC	CASSHNPGTGSEQYF
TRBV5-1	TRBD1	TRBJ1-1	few	TGCGCCAGCAGCTCCGGGACAGGGAACACTGAAGCTTTCTTT	CASSSGTGNTEAFF
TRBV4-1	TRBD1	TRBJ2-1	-	TGCGCCAGCAGCCCGGGACAGGGTTCTCTCATCGAGCAGTTCTTC	CASSPGQGSLIEQFF
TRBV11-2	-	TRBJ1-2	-	TGTGCCAGCGGAGAAATCTATGGCTACACCTTC	CASGEIYGYTF
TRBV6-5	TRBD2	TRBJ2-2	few	TGTGCCAGCAGTTACACCCGCCAGCGGGAGTTCGGGGAGCTGTTTTTT	CASSYTRQREFGELFF
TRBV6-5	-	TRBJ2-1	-	TGTGCCAGCAGTGAAAGTCCTAGCAATGAGCAGTTCTTC	CASSESPSNEQFF
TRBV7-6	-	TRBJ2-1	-	TGTGCCAGCAGCGCCCAGCTCGCGGGGAGTGGAAATGAGCAGTTCTTC	CASSAQLAGSGNEQFF
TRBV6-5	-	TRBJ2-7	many	TGTGCCAGCGGCTCCTTAAACTATCGGCAGTACTTC	CASGSLNYRQYF
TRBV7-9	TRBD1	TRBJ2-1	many	TGTGCCAGCAGCTTACGACAGGGTGGCAATGAGCAGTTCTTC	CASSLRQGGNEQFF
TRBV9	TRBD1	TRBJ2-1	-	TGTGCCAGCAGCGTAGCTGGGGGACAGGGTACTGAGCAGTTCTTC	CASSVAGGQGTEQFF
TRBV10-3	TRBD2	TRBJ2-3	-	TGTGCCATCACCGAGGGACTAGCGGAGCCCTTCCCTACAGATACGCAGTATTTT	CAITEGLAEPFPTDTQYF
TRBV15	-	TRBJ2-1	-	TGTGCCACCAGCAGAGGCGCCTACAATGAGCAGTTCTTC	CATSRGAYNEQFF
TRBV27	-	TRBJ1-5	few	TGTGCCAGCAGTCGATCAGGGGTCAATCAGCCCCAGCATTTT	CASSRSGVNQPQHF
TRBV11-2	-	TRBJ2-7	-	TGTGCCAGCAGCTTAGTGTCTTCTCGGGAGCAGTACTTC	CASSLVSSREQYF
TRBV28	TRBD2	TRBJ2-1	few	TGTGCCACCGCGCGGGGGGCGTACAATGAGCAGTTCTTC	CATARGAYNEQFF
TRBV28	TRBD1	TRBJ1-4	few	TGTGCCAGCAGTTCGGGACAGGGTTTCGAAAAACTGTTTTTT	CASSSGQGFEKLFF
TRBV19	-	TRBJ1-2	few	TGTGCCAGTAGTATATCGGGTACCCCGACTAACTATGGCTACACCTTC	CASSISGTPTNYGYTF
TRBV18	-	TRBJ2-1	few	TGTGCCAGCTCACCACCGGAACGGAGCTCCTACAATGAGCAGTTCTTC	CASSPPERSSYNEQFF
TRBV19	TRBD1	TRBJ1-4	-	TGTGCCAGTGGCCTCCAGGACAGGCCCGAAAAACTGTTTTTT	CASGLQDRPEKLFF